The 22 T cell receptor beta chains below were found in one sample sequenced in a study of T cells after posttransplantation cyclophosphamide. Sequencing was performed with immunoSEQ multiplex PCR; in TCRdb, only in-frame clones are kept and a portion is missing. The sample includes about 20,000 clones, nearly 99% of them seen just once. The naive gate required viable CD3+CD4+ or CD3+CD8+ cells with CCR7+CD45RA+CD45RO-CD95-CD27+CD28+ phenotype. Material for sequencing was naive CD4+ T cells sorted from PBMCs. The source is a man aged 35 to 55 in good health, CMV-negative, and a related stem cell transplant donor.

The V and J genes are TRBV5-1 and TRBJ2-2, with 13 bases matching TRBD2. The germline V gene has CDR1 SGHRS and CDR2 YFSETQ. After removal of 0 bases from V and 6 bases from J, the junction contained 2 bases not matched to a gene. The CDR3 runs to 16 residues. CDR3 bases: TGCGCCAGCAGCTTGGGGGGACTAGCGGGACCCGGGGAGCTGTTTTTT. Translation gives CASSLGGLAGPGELFF. The whole variable domain, remainder taken from reference TRBV5-1 and TRBJ2-2, is KAGVTQTPRYLIKTRGQQVTLSCSPISGHRSVSWYQQTPGQGLQFLFEYFSETQRNKGNFPGRFSGRQFSNSRSEMNVSTLELGDSALYLCASSLGGLAGPGELFFGEGSRLTVL.

This clone was seen once. The genes are TRBV6-6 and TRBJ2-7, with a tentative D call TRBD1 (7 bases). The germline CDR1 and CDR2 sequences are MNHNY and SVGAGI (reference sequence). V lost 6 bases and J lost 5, with 14 bases in between. The CDR3 is 13 amino acids. The CDR3: CASSPRGDDEQYF. CDR3 coding DNA: TGTGCCAGCAGCCCCAGGGGGGACGACGAGCAGTACTTC.

V gene TRBV5-1 combines with J gene TRBJ2-1; 7 nucleotides agree with TRBD2. V lost 4 bases to trimming and J lost 9 bases; unmatched junction nucleotides: 10. Germline V gene data show CDR1 as SGHRS and CDR2 as YFSETQ. This CDR3 is 14 amino acids long. CDR3 in DNA: TGCGCCAGCAGCCCCCAAGCGGGGACGGCTGAGCAGTTCTTC. Translated, it gives CASSPQAGTAEQFF.

V and J are TRBV9 and TRBJ1-1, with TRBD1 matching over 10 bases. Germline V gene data show CDR1 as SGDLS and CDR2 as YYNGEE. V was pared by 2 bases and J by 3 bases, with 10 bases of the junction left unmatched. CDR3 size: 17 residues. The CDR3 protein is CASSVETGGRGDTEAFF. CDR3 DNA: TGTGCCAGCAGCGTGGAGACAGGGGGCAGGGGGGACACTGAAGCTTTCTTT. Combining the CDR3 with reference TRBV9 and TRBJ1-1 gives the whole variable domain DSGVTQTPKHLITATGQRVTLRCSPRSGDLSVYWYQQSLDQGLQFLIQYYNGEERAKGNILERFSAQQFPDLHSELNLSSLELGDSALYFCASSVETGGRGDTEAFFGQGTRLTVV.

This chain joins TRBV4-2 and TRBJ2-7, with D unresolved. The germline CDR1 and CDR2 sequences are LGHNA and YNFKEQ. The CDR3 is 13 residues long. Trimming removed 0 bases from V and 7 bases from J, with 10 bases in between. The CDR3 bases are TGTGCCAGCAGCCAAGAGCTACGAGGAGAGCAGTACTTC. It encodes CASSQELRGEQYF.

The rearrangement links TRBV6-1 to TRBJ2-7; D call uncertain. The CDR3 spans 15 residues. Germline V gene data show CDR1 as MNHNS and CDR2 as SASEGT. V lost 7 bases, J lost 3 bases, and 19 bases lay in between. The CDR3 bases are TGTGCCAGCACAACGAGGATAGGTTTATACTACGAGCAGTACTTC. Amino acid sequence: CASTTRIGLYYEQYF.

The CDR3 region has the DNA TGTGCCAGCAGCTTAGAAGGCGGGAGGGAGCAGTTCTTC. It encodes CASSLEGGREQFF. The gene calls are TRBV7-2 and TRBJ2-1; 8 positions match TRBD2. This CDR3 region has 13 residues. V was pared by 1 base and J by 10 bases, with 3 bases of the junction left unmatched. Germline V gives CDR1 SGHTA, CDR2 FQGNSA.

The rearrangement joins TRBV28 to TRBJ1-1; TRBD1 is a possible D gene (5 bases). Trimming stripped 9 bases from V and 4 bases from J, with 12 bases between. Germline values: CDR1 MDHEN, CDR2 SYDVKM. The length of the CDR3 is 12 residues. CDR3 in DNA: TGTGCCAGTCGGACCGGGGGCACTGAAGCTTTCTTT. As protein: CASRTGGTEAFF.

This chain joins TRBV7-9 and TRBJ1-1; D gene uncertain. Germline CDR1 reads SEHNR; CDR2 reads FQNEAQ (reference sequence). Trimming took off 0 bases at V and 3 bases at J, with 11 bases between the two ends. This CDR3 is 15 amino acids long. This chain's CDR3 is CASSLARPLDTEAFF. Written as DNA, the CDR3 is TGTGCCAGCAGCTTAGCGAGGCCCTTGGACACTGAAGCTTTCTTT.

This clone has just a few counts. The chain employs TRBV30 and TRBJ2-7; D is uncertain. The CDR3 loop spans 13 amino acids. Deletions cut 5 bases from V and 4 bases from J, with 15 bases between. In germline, CDR1 is GTSNPN, CDR2 SVGIG (reference sequence). CDR3 protein: CAWSKGEVYEQYF. For the CDR3, the DNA is TGTGCCTGGTCGAAAGGTGAGGTTTACGAGCAGTACTTC.

In this sample, this clone turned up once. The chain combines TRBV27 with TRBJ2-2; perhaps TRBD1 as D (6 bases). V dropped 5 bases and J dropped 7 bases, with 14 bases sitting between them. Germline V gene data show CDR1 as MNHEY and CDR2 as SMNVEV (reference sequence). This CDR3 has 14 residues. The CDR3 nucleotides read TGTGCCAGCAGTCCAAGACAGGTCGTCGGGGAGCTGTTTTTT. This gives the protein CASSPRQVVGELFF.

The genes are TRBV7-2 and TRBJ1-5; D gene ambiguous. Trimming cost V 7 bases and J 6 bases, with 19 bases left between them. This CDR3 comprises 15 residues. Germline assignment: CDR1 SGHTA and CDR2 FQGNSA. The CDR3 DNA reads TGTGCCAGCACCCCCCGATGGGCCCCAGGTCAGCCCCAGCATTTT. This encodes CASTPRWAPGQPQHF.

This chain joins TRBV28 and TRBJ2-2; D might be TRBD2 (6 bases). There are 15 residues in the CDR3. Germline lookup yields CDR1 MDHEN and CDR2 SYDVKM. With 3 bases removed from V and 1 base from J, the gap between germline ends came to 9 bases. CDR3 DNA: TGTGCCAGCAGTTTGTCGGAGGGGAACACCGGGGAGCTGTTTTTT. It specifies CASSLSEGNTGELFF.

The chain recombines TRBV14 with TRBJ2-1; 10 positions match TRBD2. Germline-derived CDR1 and CDR2 are SGHDN and FVKESK. The CDR3 has 18 residues. After removal of 3 bases from V and 4 bases from J, the junction contained 12 bases not matched to a gene. Here the CDR3 DNA reads TGTGCCAGCAGCCACAGACCCCTGACTAGCGGGTTGTACAATGAGCAGTTCTTC. Protein: CASSHRPLTSGLYNEQFF.

This chain joins TRBV9 and TRBJ1-3, with D possibly being TRBD1 (6 bases). The CDR3 contains 17 residues. Deletions cut 3 bases from V and 2 bases from J, with 18 bases between. The germline CDR1 and CDR2 sequences are SGDLS and YYNGEE. The CDR3 protein is CASSGLLTGSAGNTIYF. CDR3 nucleotide sequence: TGTGCCAGCAGCGGACTGCTTACAGGGAGCGCTGGAAACACCATATATTTT.

The chain employs TRBV6-5 and TRBJ1-1; D gene uncertain. This CDR3 has 13 amino acids. Trimming removed 6 bases at V and 0 bases at J, with 8 bases between. Germline CDR1 reads MNHEY; CDR2 reads SVGAGI. The CDR3 protein is CASSPQVNTEAFF. The CDR3, as DNA: TGTGCCAGCAGCCCCCAGGTGAACACTGAAGCTTTCTTT.

The V call is TRBV25-1, the J call TRBJ2-1; 10 bases line up with TRBD2. The V gene end was trimmed by 1 base and the J gene end by 6 bases; junction bases not matched to a gene: 3. The CDR3 consists of 15 residues. Germline V lookup: CDR1 MGHDK, CDR2 SYGVNS. CDR3 nucleotide sequence: TGTGCCAGCAGTGAATTGAGCGGGAGGGGCAATGAGCAGTTCTTC. It specifies CASSELSGRGNEQFF.

This chain joins TRBV6-6 and TRBJ2-7; D is ambiguous. Germline assignment: CDR1 MNHNY and CDR2 SVGAGI (reference sequence). V dropped 2 bases and J dropped 6 bases, with 8 bases sitting between them. There are 12 residues in the CDR3. In nucleotides, the CDR3 is TGTGCCAGCAGTTACAGCCACGGCGAGCAGTACTTC. Amino acid sequence: CASSYSHGEQYF.

This clone was observed a handful of times. The J gene is TRBJ2-2, the V gene TRBV5-1; D remains unclear. The ends were cut back, 1 base at V and 7 bases at J, with 11 bases in the middle. The CDR3 sequence is 14 residues long. Germline CDR1 and CDR2: SGHRS and YFSETQ. The CDR3 loop is CASSLKGSGGELFF. The CDR3 coding sequence is TGCGCCAGCAGCTTGAAAGGTTCGGGCGGGGAGCTGTTTTTT.

In this sample, this clone turned up a few times. CDR3 protein: CASRPPSHEQYF. CDR3 nucleotide sequence: TGTGCCAGCAGGCCCCCTAGCCACGAGCAGTACTTC. The rearrangement links TRBV28 to TRBJ2-7; D might be TRBD2 (5 bases). Germline-derived CDR1 and CDR2 are MDHEN and SYDVKM. This CDR3 is 12 amino acids long. V lost 6 bases to trimming and J lost 5 bases, with 11 bases between them.

The genes are TRBV27 and TRBJ2-5; D ambiguous. V was clipped by 6 bases and J by 5 bases, with 7 bases between them. The CDR3 loop spans 11 amino acids. Looked up from germline, CDR1 is MNHEY and CDR2 is SMNVEV (reference sequence). CDR3 coding DNA: TGTGCCAGCAGACGTGAGGAGACCCAGTACTTC. Translation gives CASRREETQYF.

The sample holds one count of this clone. The V and J genes are TRBV6-6 and TRBJ2-3, with 11 bases identical to TRBD2. V shed 4 bases and J 2 bases; nucleotides not matched to a gene: 5. The CDR3 runs to 16 residues. Per germline, CDR1 MNHNY and CDR2 SVGAGI (reference sequence). The CDR3 spells CASSSRLAGSTDTQYF. Here the CDR3 DNA reads TGTGCCAGCAGTTCACGACTAGCGGGGTCCACAGATACGCAGTATTTT.